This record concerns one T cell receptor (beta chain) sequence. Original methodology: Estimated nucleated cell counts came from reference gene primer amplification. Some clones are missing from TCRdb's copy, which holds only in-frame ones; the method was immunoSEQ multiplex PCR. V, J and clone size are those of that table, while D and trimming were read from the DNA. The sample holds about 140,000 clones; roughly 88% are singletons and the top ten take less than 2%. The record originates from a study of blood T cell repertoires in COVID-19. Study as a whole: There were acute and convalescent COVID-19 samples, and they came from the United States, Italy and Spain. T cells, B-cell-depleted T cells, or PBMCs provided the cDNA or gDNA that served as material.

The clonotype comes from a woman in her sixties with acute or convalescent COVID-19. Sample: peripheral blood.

The CDR3: CASSPPTGASYNEQFF. In nucleotides, the CDR3 is TGTGCCAGCTCACCACCGACAGGGGCCTCCTACAATGAGCAGTTCTTC. This rearrangement joins TRBV18 to TRBJ2-1; 8 nucleotides match TRBD1. The CDR3 sequence is 16 residues long. Germline CDR1 KGHSH, CDR2 LQKENI. J lost 0 bases, V lost 0 bases, and 1 base had no gene match.